The 26 T cell receptor beta chains in this list originate from one sample, sequenced in a study of T cells after yellow fever vaccination. TCRdb re-called the 5' RACE reads with MiXCR, one entry per CDR3 protein. The sample includes 230,000 or so distinct CDR3 sequences, 6.5% to 7.5% of them seen just once. Specimen: CD4+ T cells sorted from PBMCs, collected on the day of the yellow fever booster vaccination. All receptors come from a man in his thirties or forties who received the YFV17D yellow fever vaccine.

CDR3 sequence (DNA): TGTGCCAGCAGCCAAGGGGTACGGGAGTCCGGGGAGCTGTTTTTT. Amino acids: CASSQGVRESGELFF. This chain links TRBV4-2 with TRBJ2-2, with D tentatively TRBD2 (6 bases). Trimming stripped 1 base from V and 6 bases from J, with 12 bases between. Germline CDR1 LGHNA, CDR2 YNFKEQ. The CDR3 has 15 amino acids.

This clonotype was picked up many times. V gene TRBV29-1 combines with J gene TRBJ2-2; TRBD1 matches at 11 bases. CDR1 and CDR2 (germline): SQVTM, ANQGSEA. CDR3 length: 14 residues. With V trimmed by 6 bases and J by 3 bases, 3 bases remained unmatched. The CDR3: CSVRTGGDTGELFF. The CDR3 region has the DNA TGCAGCGTCAGGACAGGGGGCGACACCGGGGAGCTGTTTTTT.

V is TRBV5-6 and J is TRBJ2-7; D gene unclear. Trimming pared 4 bases from V and 3 bases from J, leaving 8 bases between. This CDR3 region has 12 residues. Germline V gene sequence: CDR1 SGHDT, CDR2 YYEEEE. This CDR3 is CASSQQFYEQYF. CDR3 nucleotides: TGTGCCAGCAGCCAACAGTTCTACGAGCAGTACTTC.

This clonotype was recorded at least ten times. This chain joins TRBV20-1 and TRBJ1-3; D not resolved. Germline CDR1 and CDR2: DFQATT and SNEGSKA (reference sequence). CDR3 size: 13 residues. The V end lost 1 base, the J end lost 4 bases, and 8 bases lay between the germline ends. The DNA for the CDR3 is TGCAGTGCTAGAGGGGAAGTCGGAAACACCATATATTTT. This encodes CSARGEVGNTIYF.

This clonotype was observed at least ten times. The genes are TRBV7-9 and TRBJ1-4, with D perhaps matching TRBD1 (6 bases). V was clipped by 1 base and J by 0 bases, with 9 bases between them. The CDR3 length is 16 residues. Germline V gives CDR1 SEHNR, CDR2 FQNEAQ (reference sequence). CDR3 coding DNA: TGTGCCAGCAGCTTAGGGGGGCCTGCAACTAATGAAAAACTGTTTTTT. Residues: CASSLGGPATNEKLFF.

The chain is built from TRBV7-2 and TRBJ1-4, with unresolved D. The CDR3 runs 12 residues. Trimming pared 3 bases from V and 7 bases from J, leaving 6 bases between. Germline CDR1 is SGHTA and CDR2 is FQGNSA. The CDR3 region has the DNA TGTGCCAGCAGCTTGGGGTCTGAAAAACTGTTTTTT. Protein sequence: CASSLGSEKLFF.

This clonotype was observed a handful of times. The genes are TRBV18 and TRBJ2-5; 11 bases map to TRBD2. Per the germline V gene, CDR1 is KGHSH and CDR2 is LQKENI. This CDR3 has 15 residues. After removal of 3 bases from V and 5 bases from J, the junction contained 5 bases not matched to a gene. The chain's CDR3 is CASSPRTSGSETQYF. DNA for the CDR3: TGTGCCAGCTCACCCCGGACTAGCGGGTCGGAGACCCAGTACTTC.

This clonotype was seen more than once but under ten times. CDR3 nucleotides: TGCAGTGCAATAGGTCCGCAGGGATGGGAGACCCAGTACTTC. It specifies CSAIGPQGWETQYF. The chain uses TRBV20-1 and TRBJ2-5; D is possibly TRBD1 (5 bases). This CDR3 has 14 residues. The germline V gene encodes CDR1 DFQATT and CDR2 SNEGSKA (reference sequence). Trimming pared 6 bases from V and 5 bases from J, leaving 19 bases between.

The chain employs TRBV7-2 and TRBJ2-3, with D tentatively TRBD2 (5 bases). This CDR3 has 12 amino acids. The ends were cut back, 5 bases at V and 10 bases at J, with 13 bases in the middle. The germline V gene has CDR1 SGHTA and CDR2 FQGNSA. The CDR3 loop is CASSVRSEAQYF. In nucleotides, the CDR3 is TGTGCCAGCAGCGTCCGATCGGAGGCGCAGTATTTT.

This clonotype was picked up a small number of times. CDR3 amino acids: CSASPRTPNQPQHF. The CDR3 DNA follows: TGCAGTGCTAGCCCCAGGACACCGAATCAGCCCCAGCATTTT. V usage is TRBV20-1 and J usage is TRBJ1-5, with D possibly TRBD1 on 5 matching bases. Trimming left V 3 bases short and J 4 bases short, with 13 bases between. Germline-derived CDR1 and CDR2 are DFQATT and SNEGSKA (reference sequence). The CDR3 totals 14 residues.

Many counts were recorded for this clonotype. The rearrangement joins TRBV20-1 to TRBJ1-5; 7 bases fit TRBD1. Germline CDR1 and CDR2: DFQATT and SNEGSKA (reference sequence). Trimming removed 2 bases from V and 0 bases from J; junction bases left unmatched: 4. This CDR3 spans 15 amino acids. The CDR3 nucleotides are TGCAGTGCTAGACCCGGGACAGTTAGCAATCAGCCCCAGCATTTT. It codes for CSARPGTVSNQPQHF.

The chain is built from TRBV6-1 and TRBJ2-3; 9 bases fit TRBD1. Germline loops: CDR1 MNHNS, CDR2 SASEGT. V dropped 5 bases and J dropped 11; count of bases not matched to a gene: 11. The CDR3 contains 14 residues. CDR3 residues: CASSKPGQGLRQYF. DNA for the CDR3: TGTGCCAGCAGTAAACCGGGACAGGGCCTTCGGCAGTATTTT.

In its sample, this clonotype was seen a few times. This chain joins TRBV27 and TRBJ1-5; no reliable D call. Germline CDR1 MNHEY, CDR2 SMNVEV (reference sequence). The V gene lost 3 bases and the J gene lost 4 bases, with 16 bases spanning the gap. The CDR3 length is 16 residues. CDR3 bases: TGTGCCAGCAGTTTTTTCGTCCGAAACCAGAATCAGCCCCAGCATTTT. This translates into CASSFFVRNQNQPQHF.

The rearrangement links TRBV24-1 to TRBJ2-1; D ambiguous. Trimming removed 1 base from V and 3 bases from J, with 9 bases in between. CDR1 is KGHDR and CDR2 is SFDVKD in the germline V gene. This CDR3 spans 15 amino acids. The CDR3 nucleotides read TGTGCCACCAGTGATTTTATAGCTAACTACAATGAGCAGTTCTTC. Its protein is CATSDFIANYNEQFF.

This clonotype was picked up a small number of times. The chain uses TRBV5-1 and TRBJ1-2; 11 bases align to TRBD1. From germline, CDR1 is SGHRS and CDR2 YFSETQ. The CDR3 contains 15 residues. V shed 4 bases and J 4 bases; nucleotides not matched to a gene: 6. CDR3 in amino acids: CASSSGQGASYGYTF. The CDR3 DNA reads as TGCGCCAGCAGCAGCGGACAGGGGGCGAGCTATGGCTACACCTTC.

This clonotype was recorded many times. This sequence joins TRBV24-1 and TRBJ2-1, with 8 bases lining up with TRBD2. This CDR3 contains 14 residues. The germline gives CDR1 KGHDR, CDR2 SFDVKD. The J segment lost 6 bases and the V segment lost 4 bases, leaving 4 bases of the junction unmatched. This CDR3 is CATSEPSGSNEQFF. The CDR3 DNA sequence: TGTGCCACCAGTGAACCAAGCGGGAGCAATGAGCAGTTCTTC.

This clonotype was recorded a few times. This chain connects TRBV20-1 to TRBJ2-5, with 8 bases aligning to TRBD1. Germline values: CDR1 DFQATT, CDR2 SNEGSKA (reference sequence). The V gene end was trimmed by 5 bases and the J gene end by 3 bases; junction bases not matched to a gene: 8. This CDR3 spans 14 amino acids. The CDR3: CSAVPGQVKETQYF. The CDR3 nucleotides are TGCAGTGCTGTTCCGGGACAGGTTAAAGAGACCCAGTACTTC.

This clonotype was observed a handful of times. The rearrangement uses TRBV20-1 and TRBJ2-4; no clear D. CDR3 length equals 15 residues. The V end lost 3 bases, the J end lost 0 bases, and 12 bases lay between the germline ends. Germline V gives CDR1 DFQATT, CDR2 SNEGSKA (reference sequence). DNA of the CDR3: TGCAGTGCTAGTGGAGATCCCATAGCCAAAAACATTCAGTACTTC. It specifies CSASGDPIAKNIQYF.

This clonotype was counted ten times or more. A much bigger clone sits one base away, suggesting this may be a read error. The chain links TRBV7-6 to TRBJ2-5; the D is unclear. Trimming left V 2 bases short and J 4 bases short, with 2 bases between. The CDR3 is 11 residues long. Germline V gene sequence: CDR1 SGHVS, CDR2 FNYEAQ. This CDR3 reads CASSLTETQYF. CDR3 DNA sequence: TGTGCCAGCAGCTTAACAGAGACCCAGTACTTC.

This clonotype was seen only once. Compared with germline, one end of the junction differs, possibly owing to a read error. This chain uses TRBV11-2 with TRBJ2-5, with D hard to call. The CDR3 has 12 residues. In germline, CDR1 is SGHAT, CDR2 FQNNGV. CDR3 protein: CASGLDRETQYF. The DNA of the CDR3 is TGTGCCAGCGGCTTAGATAGAGAGACCCAGTACTTC.

Many counts were recorded for this clonotype. The chain carries TRBV20-1 and TRBJ2-1, with TRBD2 matching over 8 bases. V lost 6 bases, J lost 16 bases, and 17 bases stayed unmatched. The germline V gene has CDR1 DFQATT and CDR2 SNEGSKA (reference sequence). The CDR3 length is 13 residues. The CDR3 sequence is CSARKPSGLVDFF. In DNA form, the CDR3 reads TGCAGTGCGAGAAAACCCTCGGGACTAGTGGATTTCTTC.

At least ten counts were recorded for this clonotype. V usage is TRBV11-2 and J usage is TRBJ2-1, with D maybe TRBD1 (6 bases). The V end lost 5 bases, the J end lost 10 bases, and 12 bases lay between the germline ends. The CDR3 spans 12 residues. Germline CDR1 SGHAT, CDR2 FQNNGV. The DNA of the CDR3 is TGTGCCAGCAGCAGATCGACAGGCGAGCAGTTCTTC. Encoded protein: CASSRSTGEQFF.

This clonotype has only a few counts. The V gene is TRBV18, the J gene TRBJ2-1; D unclear. The CDR3 runs 16 residues. V was cut by 2 bases and J by 1 base, with 12 bases left in between. Germline lookup yields CDR1 KGHSH and CDR2 LQKENI. CDR3 sequence reads: CASSPYQEMSYNEQFF. CDR3 nucleotide sequence: TGTGCCAGCTCACCATATCAGGAGATGTCCTACAATGAGCAGTTCTTC.

This clonotype has at least ten counts. This rearrangement joins TRBV4-3 to TRBJ2-7; 7 nucleotides align to TRBD2. From germline, CDR1 is LGHNA and CDR2 YSLEER. V lost 3 bases and J lost 0; bases outside the gene matches: 11. The CDR3 runs to 17 residues. The CDR3 loop is CASSHQRLADFSYEQYF. The CDR3 DNA is TGCGCCAGCAGCCACCAGAGGCTAGCGGACTTCTCCTACGAGCAGTACTTC.

For this clonotype: A much larger clone is a single base away; this may be a read error. The J gene is TRBJ2-3, the V gene TRBV7-9, with a weak D call TRBD2 (5 bases). Trimming stripped 3 bases from V and 7 bases from J, with 14 bases between. Germline loops: CDR1 SEHNR, CDR2 FQNEAQ (reference sequence). The CDR3 spans 14 residues. CDR3 bases: TGTGCCAGCAGCTTGGCGGGCGGAGATTATACGCAGTATTTT. Amino acid sequence: CASSLAGGDYTQYF.

The table lists this clonotype with many counts. The V gene is TRBV11-2, the J gene TRBJ2-4; TRBD2 aligns across 11 bases. V dropped 2 bases and J dropped 0; count of bases not matched to a gene: 3. The CDR3 totals 17 residues. CDR1 is SGHAT and CDR2 is FQNNGV in the germline V gene. The CDR3 here is CASSLLAGGLAKNIQYF. The CDR3 coding sequence is TGTGCCAGCAGCTTACTAGCGGGAGGCCTAGCCAAAAACATTCAGTACTTC.